Shown below are 15 T cell receptor beta chains from a single sample sequenced in a study of tissue T cells after allogeneic stem cell transplantation. Some clones are missing from TCRdb's copy, which holds only in-frame ones; the method was immunoSEQ multiplex PCR. The sample consists of roughly 21,000 clones, around 63% of them appearing once. Sequenced input: blood. These receptors came from a female BALB/c mouse in good health. This mouse strain has H2-d as its MHC haplotype.

As for this clone: Gene names refer to mouse genes. The read ends 1 residue shy of where the CDR3 ends; the end is completed using the germline J gene. The rearrangement joins TRBV1 to TRBJ2-3; no reliable D call. The CDR3 is 13 amino acids. CDR1 NSQYPW and CDR2 LRSPGD come from the germline V gene (reference sequence). V was cut by 0 bases and J by 5 bases, with 6 bases left in between. Incomplete CDR3 DNA: TGCACCTGCAGTGCAGATCTTGTAGAAACGCTGTAT. This encodes CTCSADLVETLY. The entire CDR3 sequence reads CTCSADLVETLYF.

Worth noting for this clone: Gene names are the mouse ones. The read halts 1 residue ahead of the CDR3 end, with the missing end drawn from the germline J gene. V usage is TRBV5 and J usage is TRBJ2-5; TRBD1 is a possible D gene (6 bases). The germline V gene has CDR1 LGHNA and CDR2 YNLKQL (reference sequence). Trimming left V 1 base short and J 2 bases short, with 7 bases between. This CDR3 spans 14 amino acids. The CDR3 sequence is CASSQAGAQDTQYF. The sequenced part of the CDR3 DNA is TGTGCCAGCAGCCAAGCAGGGGCCCAAGACACCCAGTAC.

Turning to this clone: The genes are named according to mouse. The CDR3 end lies 1 residue beyond the end of the read and is filled in from the germline J gene. J is TRBJ1-4 and V is TRBV29; possibly TRBD1 for D (6 bases). Per germline, CDR1 MSHET and CDR2 SYDVDS. The V gene lost 6 bases and the J gene lost 5 bases, with 10 bases spanning the gap. This CDR3 has 13 amino acids. The CDR3 sequence: CASSSDRNERLFF. Partial CDR3 DNA: TGTGCTAGCAGCTCGGACAGAAACGAAAGATTATTT.

Regarding this clone: Gene names are mouse gene names. The missing CDR3 end, 1 residue past where the read stops, is filled in from the germline J gene. The chain uses TRBV31 and TRBJ2-2; TRBD2 agrees at 9 bases. CDR1 is GKSSPN, CDR2 SITVG, per germline. V was clipped by 0 bases and J by 4 bases; unmatched bases: 3. The length of the CDR3 is 15 residues. CDR3 sequence: CAWSLGGAATGQLYF. The sequenced CDR3 bases are TGTGCCTGGAGTCTTGGGGGGGCGGCCACCGGGCAGCTCTAC.

Note on this clone: Each gene name is a mouse one. Other DNA sequences in the same sample also yield this CDR3. The CDR3 bases that were read are TGTGCCAGCGGGGAAAACACCTTGTAC. This encodes CASGENTLY. From start to end, the CDR3 is CASGENTLYF. The chain uses TRBV13-2 and TRBJ2-4; D not resolved. Coverage ceases 1 residue before the CDR3 finishes, and the germline J gene fills in the end. The germline V gene encodes CDR1 NNHNN and CDR2 SYGAGS (reference sequence). The CDR3 loop spans 10 amino acids. V dropped 5 bases and J dropped 4 bases, with 2 bases sitting between them.

Turning to this clone: Mouse gene names apply. Here the CDR3 reads CASSDGGGRPNERLFF. CDR3 DNA, as far as it was read: TGTGCCAGCAGTGATGGGGGGGGGCGCCCCAACGAAAGATTATTT. The genes are TRBV13-3 and TRBJ1-4; possibly TRBD1 for D (6 bases). The sequence runs out 1 residue before the end of the CDR3; the remainder is reconstructed from the germline J gene. V lost 0 bases, J lost 3 bases, and 12 bases lay in between. Looked up from germline, CDR1 is NNHDY and CDR2 is SYVADS. The CDR3 is 16 residues long.

Only a few counts were recorded for this clone. Gene names are mouse gene names. The CDR3 goes on 1 residue after the read ends, and that part is filled in from the germline J gene. The chain combines TRBV1 with TRBJ2-7; 10 nucleotides agree with TRBD1. This CDR3 has 15 amino acids. Germline CDR1 is NSQYPW and CDR2 is LRSPGD (reference sequence). V shed 3 bases and J 4 bases; nucleotides not matched to a gene: 6. The sequenced CDR3 bases are TGCACCTGCAGTGCCGACCGGGACAGGGGATATGAACAGTAC. It specifies CTCSADRDRGYEQY. The CDR3 in full is CTCSADRDRGYEQYF. The entire variable domain, with the rest obtained from reference TRBV1 and TRBJ2-7, is as follows: VTLLEQNPRWRLVPRGQAVNLRCILKNSQYPWMSWYQQDLQKQLQWLFTLRSPGDKEVKSLPGADYLATRVTDTELRLQVANMSQGRTLYCTCSADRDRGYEQYFGPGTRLTVL.

Details on this clone: The gene names given are mouse names. The missing CDR3 end, 1 residue past where the read stops, is filled in from the germline J gene. The V and J genes are TRBV5 and TRBJ1-4; D call uncertain. The CDR3 is 15 amino acids. Germline CDR1 is LGHNA and CDR2 is YNLKQL (reference sequence). Trimming left V 0 bases short and J 0 bases short, with 5 bases between. CDR3 DNA, as far as it was read: TGTGCCAGCAGCCAAGAACATATTTCCAACGAAAGATTATTT. It codes for CASSQEHISNERLF. The whole CDR3 sequence reads CASSQEHISNERLFF.

Worth noting for this clone: Germline and genes here are mouse. The sequenced fragment ends 1 residue before the CDR3 boundary, so the rest is inferred from the germline J gene. The genes are TRBV2 and TRBJ1-1, with D possibly TRBD1 on 6 matching bases. CDR3 length: 15 amino acids. Trimming took 0 bases from V and 0 from J, leaving 8 bases between them. Germline lookup yields CDR1 LGHNA and CDR2 YSYQKL. The CDR3 protein is CASSQEAGANTEVFF. Incomplete CDR3 DNA: TGTGCCAGCAGCCAAGAAGCAGGGGCAAACACAGAAGTCTTC.

A note on this clone: Genes and germline come from the mouse. Read sequence stops 1 residue before the CDR3 end, and the germline J gene provides the missing end. The sample holds other DNA sequences that translate to the same CDR3. The rearrangement joins TRBV5 to TRBJ2-5, with 7 bases matching TRBD2. The CDR3 length is 14 residues. V shed 1 base, J shed 3 bases, and the junction held 1 base outside the gene matches. From germline, CDR1 is LGHNA and CDR2 YNLKQL (reference sequence). This chain's CDR3 is CASSQVGGQDTQYF. CDR3 DNA, as far as it was read: TGTGCCAGCAGCCAAGTTGGGGGGCAAGACACCCAGTAC.

This clone was counted a single time. The genes are named according to mouse. The sequence runs out 1 residue before the end of the CDR3; the remainder is reconstructed from the germline J gene. The chain employs TRBV31 and TRBJ1-1; a weak D match, TRBD1 (5 bases). The V end was cut by 1 base, the J end by 4 bases, with 10 bases between. From germline, CDR1 is GKSSPN and CDR2 SITVG. The CDR3 runs 13 residues. The covered CDR3 bases are TGTGCCTGGAGTCCGGGGGTCGGCACAGAAGTCTTC. Translating gives CAWSPGVGTEVF. The entire CDR3 protein is CAWSPGVGTEVFF.

On this clone itself: Any gene name here is a mouse gene name. From the germline J gene comes the end of the CDR3, since the read stops 1 residue before it. The chain uses TRBV2 and TRBJ2-5; 8 nucleotides align to TRBD2. V dropped 0 bases and J dropped 6; count of bases not matched to a gene: 5. The CDR3 contains 15 residues. CDR1 LGHNA and CDR2 YSYQKL come from the germline V gene. This chain's CDR3 is CASSQEGGGADTQYF. CDR3 DNA, as far as it was read: TGTGCCAGCAGCCAAGAGGGGGGGGGCGCGGACACCCAGTAC. Complete variable domain (other parts from reference TRBV2 and TRBJ2-5): DPKIIQKPKYLVAVTGSEKILICEQYLGHNAMYWYRQSAKKPLEFMFSYSYQKLMDNQTASSRFQPQSSKKNHLDLQITALKPDDSATYFCASSQEGGGADTQYFGPGTRLLVL.

Concerning this clone itself: Germline and genes: mouse. The read comes to an end 1 residue before the CDR3 does, leaving the germline J gene to fill in the end. The same CDR3 also results from other DNA sequences found in this sample. The genes are TRBV20 and TRBJ2-3, with 10 bases matching TRBD2. The CDR3 sequence is 14 residues long. The germline V gene has CDR1 GFQATS and CDR2 STVNSAI. V was pared by 5 bases and J by 0 bases, with 2 bases of the junction left unmatched. CDR3 protein: CGARTGGSAETLYF. The CDR3 bases that were read are TGTGGTGCTCGGACTGGGGGTAGTGCAGAAACGCTGTAT.

About this clone itself: The germline and genes are mouse ones. The CDR3 end is not reached by the read, which stops 1 residue before it; the germline J gene fills it in. The genes are TRBV2 and TRBJ2-3; 12 bases are a match to TRBD2. Germline CDR1 LGHNA, CDR2 YSYQKL. The CDR3 has 17 residues. Losses at the gene ends were 2 bases for V and 1 base for J; bases not matched to a gene: 4. This chain's CDR3 is CASSQRLGGRGAETLYF. The part of the CDR3 DNA that was read is TGTGCCAGCAGCCAAAGACTGGGGGGGCGCGGTGCAGAAACGCTGTAT.

Remarks on this clone: Any gene name here is a mouse gene name. Read data end 1 residue before the CDR3 end; the end is taken from the germline J gene. The J gene is TRBJ1-3, the V gene TRBV13-2; 8 bases match TRBD1. Unmatched junction bases numbered 5, after V lost 5 bases and J lost 4 bases. Looked up from germline, CDR1 is NNHNN and CDR2 is SYGAGS (reference sequence). This CDR3 region has 14 residues. The CDR3 bases that were read are TGTGCCAGCGGCCACAGGGGGACCGGAAATACGCTCTAT. This translates into CASGHRGTGNTLY. Given in full, the CDR3 is CASGHRGTGNTLYF.